The 26 T cell receptor beta chains listed next were all sequenced from one sample in a study of cytomegalovirus exposure and HLA in healthy donors (dated by TCRdb to the late 2010s). Receptors were amplified or captured by the immunoSEQ multiplex PCR assay. A mixture of 60 forward primers for TCR Vbeta segments and 13 reverse primers for TCR Jbeta segments was used in the multiplex PCR. The immuneACCESS repertoire file appears here via TCRdb, limited to in-frame rearrangements. These files lack a portion of the clones; in checked studies, under half of the deficit traces to unresolved V genes, and the cause of the others is not known. The sample contains about 220,000 clones, about 80% of them found a single time. 5.4% of the sample comes from the top ten. Sequencing was done on a sample of PBMCs. The receptors were sampled from a middle-aged woman in good health and CMV-seropositive.

Comments on this clone: Within the sample, other DNA sequences also encode this same CDR3. V gene TRBV5-1 combines with J gene TRBJ1-3; D is possibly TRBD1 (5 bases). Trimming removed 2 bases from V and 0 bases from J, with 6 bases in between. This CDR3 has 14 residues. CDR1 SGHRS and CDR2 YFSETQ come from the germline V gene. CDR3 in DNA: TGCGCCAGCAGCTTAGGGGACTCTGGAAACACCATATATTTT. Its translation is CASSLGDSGNTIYF.

The CDR3: CASMGGVNEKLFF. The CDR3 DNA reads TGTGCCAGCATGGGAGGGGTGAATGAAAAACTGTTTTTT. This chain connects TRBV6-5 to TRBJ1-4; TRBD1 might be the D (5 bases). Trimming took 7 bases from V and 5 from J, leaving 11 bases between them. Germline V lookup: CDR1 MNHEY, CDR2 SVGAGI. CDR3 length: 13 amino acids.

This clone has just a few counts. V is TRBV29-1 and J is TRBJ1-1, with D unresolved. The CDR3 sequence is 13 residues long. V lost 6 bases and J lost 0, with 11 bases in between. Germline lookup yields CDR1 SQVTM and CDR2 ANQGSEA. The CDR3 nucleotides are TGCAGCGTCGGGGAGGTGTTGAACACTGAAGCTTTCTTT. It codes for CSVGEVLNTEAFF.

The CDR3: CASSSSSNTGELFF. CDR3 DNA: TGTGCCAGCAGCTCCTCGTCCAACACCGGGGAGCTGTTTTTT. J is TRBJ2-2 and V is TRBV11-1; no clear D. CDR1 SGHAT and CDR2 FQDESV come from the germline V gene (reference sequence). This CDR3 comprises 14 residues. V was cut by 4 bases and J by 2 bases, with 8 bases left in between.

This chain links TRBV30 with TRBJ1-1, with 7 bases that match TRBD1. Germline V CDR1 and CDR2: GTSNPN, SVGIG (reference sequence). Trimming at V came to 3 bases and at J to 6 bases, leaving 1 base not matched to a gene. The CDR3 runs 11 residues. CDR3 nucleotide sequence: TGTGCCTGGAGCCAGGGGGCTGAAGCTTTCTTT. It specifies CAWSQGAEAFF.

V is TRBV10-2 and J is TRBJ1-1; perhaps TRBD1 as D (6 bases). CDR3 size: 13 residues. Germline CDR1 WSHSY, CDR2 SAAADI. The ends were cut back, 10 bases at V and 3 bases at J, with 15 bases in the middle. The CDR3 coding sequence is TGCGCCACCCATGGGCAGGGGTACACTGAAGCTTTCTTT. It yields the protein CATHGQGYTEAFF.

This clone was counted only a few times. The CDR3 sequence is CASSFGAPQKDEQYF. CDR3 nucleotide sequence: TGTGCCAGCAGCTTTGGAGCGCCCCAGAAAGACGAGCAGTACTTC. The chain carries TRBV5-6 and TRBJ2-7, with D unclear. The CDR3 spans 15 residues. The germline gives CDR1 SGHDT, CDR2 YYEEEE. V lost 2 bases to trimming and J lost 5 bases, with 17 bases between them.

The V gene is TRBV10-3, the J gene TRBJ1-4, with 7 bases fitting TRBD1. V lost 4 bases, J lost 8 bases, and 7 bases stayed unmatched. CDR3 size: 14 residues. Germline CDR1 and CDR2: ENHRY and SYGVKD. The CDR3 loop reads CAISVGGAPEKLFF. The DNA of the CDR3 is TGTGCCATCAGTGTAGGGGGCGCGCCCGAAAAACTGTTTTTT.

V usage is TRBV4-2 and J usage is TRBJ1-4, with D possibly matching TRBD1 (5 bases). Between the trimmed V and J ends, which lost 0 bases and 7 bases, there was a span of 9 bases. Germline assignment: CDR1 LGHNA and CDR2 YNFKEQ. This CDR3 has 14 amino acids. The CDR3, as DNA: TGTGCCAGCAGCCAAGAAAGGGGCGGTGAAAAACTGTTTTTT. It specifies CASSQERGGEKLFF.

The chain employs TRBV6-5 and TRBJ1-1; D remains ambiguous. Germline CDR1 and CDR2: MNHEY and SVGAGI. The V gene lost 5 bases and the J gene lost 7 bases, with 17 bases spanning the gap. The CDR3 length is 14 residues. The CDR3 spells CASSEISNFHEAFF. CDR3 in DNA: TGTGCCAGCAGTGAAATTAGCAACTTCCATGAAGCTTTCTTT.

Remarks on this clone: The sample holds other DNA sequences that translate to the same CDR3. The rearrangement links TRBV2 to TRBJ2-7; weak D call: TRBD1 (6 bases). The CDR3 totals 14 residues. Trimming removed 9 bases from V and 5 bases from J, with 20 bases in between. Germline loops: CDR1 SNHLY, CDR2 FYNNEI. The CDR3 here is CASRPATGSHEQYF. The DNA for the CDR3 is TGTGCCAGTAGGCCGGCGACAGGCTCGCACGAGCAGTACTTC.

Concerning this clone: The junction and the germline gene differ at one end; a read error may be behind it. The chain links TRBV7-9 to TRBJ2-6; possible D gene TRBD2, 5 bases. The CDR3 sequence is 16 residues long. Germline CDR1 SEHNR, CDR2 FQNEAQ (reference sequence). The DNA of the CDR3 is TGTTCCAGCAGCCTTGGACTGACCTCTGGGGCCAACGTCCTGACTTTC. Translated, it gives CSSSLGLTSGANVLTF.

This clone was seen a handful of times. The chain carries TRBV5-5 and TRBJ1-2, with 8 bases that match TRBD1. This CDR3 contains 14 residues. Germline assignment: CDR1 SGHKS and CDR2 YYEKEE (reference sequence). The V and J ends lost 4 bases and 2 bases, in that order; junction bases with no gene match: 4. The CDR3 loop is CASSTRTGNYGYTF. In DNA form, the CDR3 reads TGTGCCAGCAGCACTAGGACAGGGAACTATGGCTACACCTTC.

This sequence joins TRBV4-2 and TRBJ2-2, with D perhaps matching TRBD1 (6 bases). In germline, CDR1 is LGHNA, CDR2 YNFKEQ. The CDR3 totals 17 residues. Trimming shortened V by 4 bases and J by 7 bases, and 22 bases separated the two germline ends. This CDR3 reads CASSPLGLSGVHGELFF. The CDR3 nucleotides read TGTGCCAGCAGCCCCCTTGGCCTTTCAGGGGTTCACGGGGAGCTGTTTTTT.

The V call is TRBV7-8, the J call TRBJ2-1; tentative D call: TRBD2 (6 bases). The V end was cut by 3 bases, the J end by 5 bases, with 17 bases between. This CDR3 comprises 16 residues. Germline loops: CDR1 SGHVS, CDR2 FQNEAQ. The CDR3 spells CASSFGWSGVNNEQFF. CDR3 nucleotide sequence: TGTGCCAGCAGCTTTGGATGGTCGGGGGTGAACAATGAGCAGTTCTTC.

The chain has TRBV7-2 and TRBJ2-1; 8 bases are a match to TRBD1. There are 15 residues in the CDR3. Germline trimming cut 0 bases from V and 7 bases from J; bases unmatched to any gene: 5. Looked up from germline, CDR1 is SGHTA and CDR2 is FQGNSA. CDR3 sequence (DNA): TGTGCCAGCAGCTTAGCCAGGGGGCCTGAGAATGAGCAGTTCTTC. Its protein is CASSLARGPENEQFF.

This clone occurred a few times. The V and J genes are TRBV11-2 and TRBJ1-1; no clear D gene. From germline, CDR1 is SGHAT and CDR2 FQNNGV. The V end lost 4 bases, the J end lost 1 base, and 13 bases lay between the germline ends. The CDR3 totals 15 residues. CDR3 in amino acids: CASSSPREKNTEAFF. CDR3 nucleotide sequence: TGTGCCAGCAGCTCCCCGCGGGAAAAGAACACTGAAGCTTTCTTT. The whole variable domain, filled in from reference TRBV11-2 and TRBJ1-1, reads EAGVAQSPRYKIIEKRQSVAFWCNPISGHATLYWYQQILGQGPKLLIQFQNNGVVDDSQLPKDRFSAERLKGVDSTLKIQPAKLEDSAVYLCASSSPREKNTEAFFGQGTRLTVV.

The table lists this clone with a few counts. The V and J genes are TRBV19 and TRBJ1-5, with D unclear. V dropped 8 bases and J dropped 0 bases, with 8 bases sitting between them. This CDR3 is 13 amino acids long. CDR1 and CDR2 from the germline V gene are LNHDA and SQIVND (reference sequence). In DNA form, the CDR3 reads TGTGCCAGTGGTTCAGGTAGCAATCAGCCCCAGCATTTT. This codes for CASGSGSNQPQHF. The full variable domain, completed using reference TRBV19 and TRBJ1-5, is DGGITQSPKYLFRKEGQNVTLSCEQNLNHDAMYWYRQDPGQGLRLIYYSQIVNDFQKGDIAEGYSVSREKKESFPLTVTSAQKNPTAFYLCASGSGSNQPQHFGDGTRLSIL.

This clone was counted once. V is TRBV15 and J is TRBJ2-4; D is perhaps TRBD2 (7 bases). Germline CDR1 reads LNHNV; CDR2 reads YYDKDF (reference sequence). The CDR3 covers 15 residues. V gave up 6 bases and J gave up 0 bases, with 12 bases separating them. The CDR3 nucleotides read TGTGCCACCAGAGGGGGGGGCGCAGCCAAAAACATTCAGTACTTC. Its protein product is CATRGGGAAKNIQYF.

In nucleotides, the CDR3 is TGTGCCAGCAGTTCTCCGGGACAGTTCATCTATGGCTACACCTTC. This gives the protein CASSSPGQFIYGYTF. The chain is built from TRBV27 and TRBJ1-2; TRBD1 matches at 7 bases. CDR1 MNHEY and CDR2 SMNVEV come from the germline V gene (reference sequence). J was trimmed by 4 bases and V by 4 bases; bases with no gene match: 9. The CDR3 loop spans 15 amino acids.

This chain connects TRBV30 to TRBJ1-4, with D tentatively TRBD1 (5 bases). Germline CDR1 reads GTSNPN; CDR2 reads SVGIG (reference sequence). The CDR3 loop spans 13 amino acids. Trimming pared 2 bases from V and 8 bases from J, leaving 12 bases between. DNA for the CDR3: TGTGCCTGGAGTAAGGGGTTGGGCGAAAAACTGTTTTTT. This translates into CAWSKGLGEKLFF.

The chain carries TRBV19 and TRBJ1-1; 7 positions agree with TRBD1. V shed 5 bases, J shed 10 bases, and the junction held 10 bases outside the gene matches. CDR3 size: 13 residues. CDR1 LNHDA and CDR2 SQIVND come from the germline V gene (reference sequence). The CDR3 bases are TGTGCCAGTAGTTTAGGACAGGTCGGAGGAGCTTTCTTT. This encodes CASSLGQVGGAFF. Based on the CDR3 plus reference TRBV19 and TRBJ1-1, the full variable domain is DGGITQSPKYLFRKEGQNVTLSCEQNLNHDAMYWYRQDPGQGLRLIYYSQIVNDFQKGDIAEGYSVSREKKESFPLTVTSAQKNPTAFYLCASSLGQVGGAFFGQGTRLTVV.

The V and J genes are TRBV6-5 and TRBJ1-2; 10 bases fit TRBD1. The V gene's germline CDR1 is MNHEY and CDR2 SVGAGI. After removal of 6 bases from V and 7 bases from J, the junction contained 5 bases not matched to a gene. The CDR3 consists of 13 residues. CDR3 in amino acids: CASSPDRGIGYTF. The CDR3 bases are TGTGCCAGCAGCCCGGACAGGGGGATTGGCTACACCTTC.

The chain uses TRBV27 and TRBJ1-4; the D is unclear. Trimming shortened V by 1 base and J by 2 bases, and 8 bases separated the two germline ends. This CDR3 contains 15 residues. Germline-derived CDR1 and CDR2 are MNHEY and SMNVEV (reference sequence). CDR3 nucleotides: TGTGCCAGCAGTTTATATCCGGGGACTAATGAAAAACTGTTTTTT. Its protein product is CASSLYPGTNEKLFF.

The chain employs TRBV7-3 and TRBJ2-2; D is uncertain. Germline lookup yields CDR1 SGHTA and CDR2 FQGTGA. This CDR3 region has 16 residues. V lost 5 bases to trimming and J lost 3 bases, with 16 bases between them. This CDR3 is CASSARGGEDTGELFF. The CDR3, as DNA: TGTGCCAGCAGCGCCCGAGGCGGAGAGGACACCGGGGAGCTGTTTTTT.

The chain is built from TRBV12-1 and TRBJ2-1; the DNA was not compared with TRBD1, the D call given in the table. TRBV12-1 is given as a pseudogene. The CDR3 has 11 amino acids. Written as DNA, the CDR3 is TGTGCCAGCAGCCATCACAATGAGCAGTTCTTC. Translated, it gives CASSHHNEQFF.